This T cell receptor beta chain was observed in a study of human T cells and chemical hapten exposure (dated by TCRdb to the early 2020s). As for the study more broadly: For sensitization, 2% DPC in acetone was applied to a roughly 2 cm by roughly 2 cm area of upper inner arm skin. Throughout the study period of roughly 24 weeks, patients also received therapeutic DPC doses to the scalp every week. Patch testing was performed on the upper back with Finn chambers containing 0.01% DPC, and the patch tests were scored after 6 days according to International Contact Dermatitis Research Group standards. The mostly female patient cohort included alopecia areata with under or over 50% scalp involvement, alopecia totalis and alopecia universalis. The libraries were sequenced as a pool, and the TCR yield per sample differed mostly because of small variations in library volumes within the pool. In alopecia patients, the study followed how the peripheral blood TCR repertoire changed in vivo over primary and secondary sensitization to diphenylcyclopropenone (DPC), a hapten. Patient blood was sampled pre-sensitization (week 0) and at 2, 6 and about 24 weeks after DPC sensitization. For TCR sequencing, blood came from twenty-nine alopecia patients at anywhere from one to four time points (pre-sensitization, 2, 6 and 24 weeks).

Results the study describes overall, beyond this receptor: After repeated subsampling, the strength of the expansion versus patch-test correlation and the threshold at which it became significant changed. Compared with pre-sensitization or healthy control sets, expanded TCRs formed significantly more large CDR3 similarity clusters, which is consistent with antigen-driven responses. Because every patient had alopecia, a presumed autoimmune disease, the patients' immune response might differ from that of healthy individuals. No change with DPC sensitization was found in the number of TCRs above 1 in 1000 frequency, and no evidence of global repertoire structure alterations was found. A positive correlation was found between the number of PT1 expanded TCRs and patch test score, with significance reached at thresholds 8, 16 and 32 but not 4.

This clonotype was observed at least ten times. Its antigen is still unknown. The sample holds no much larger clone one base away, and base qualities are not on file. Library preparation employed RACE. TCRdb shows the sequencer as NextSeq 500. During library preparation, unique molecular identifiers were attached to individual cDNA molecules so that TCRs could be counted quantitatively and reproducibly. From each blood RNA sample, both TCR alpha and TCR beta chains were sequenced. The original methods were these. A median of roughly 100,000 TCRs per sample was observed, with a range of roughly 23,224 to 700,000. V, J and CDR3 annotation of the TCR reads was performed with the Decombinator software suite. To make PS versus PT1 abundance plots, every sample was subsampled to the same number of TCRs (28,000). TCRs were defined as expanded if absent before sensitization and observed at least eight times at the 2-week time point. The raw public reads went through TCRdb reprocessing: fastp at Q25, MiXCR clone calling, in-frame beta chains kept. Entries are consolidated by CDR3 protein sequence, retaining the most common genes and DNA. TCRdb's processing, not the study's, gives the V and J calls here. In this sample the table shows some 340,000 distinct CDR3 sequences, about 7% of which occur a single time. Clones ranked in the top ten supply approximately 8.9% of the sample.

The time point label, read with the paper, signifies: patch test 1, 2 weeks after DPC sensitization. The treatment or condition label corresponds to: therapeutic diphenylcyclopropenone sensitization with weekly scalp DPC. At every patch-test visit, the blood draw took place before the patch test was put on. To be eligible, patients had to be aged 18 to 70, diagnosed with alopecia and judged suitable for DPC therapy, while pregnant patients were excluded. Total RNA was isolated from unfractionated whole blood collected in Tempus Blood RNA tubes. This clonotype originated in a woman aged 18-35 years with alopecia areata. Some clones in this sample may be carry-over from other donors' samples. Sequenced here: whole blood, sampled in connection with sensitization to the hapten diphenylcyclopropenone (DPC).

The sequence in DNA is TGTGCCGGTCAGGCGACAGCCCATGACTCACCCCTCCACTTT. This yields the protein CAGQATAHDSPLHF. The V and J genes are TRBV11-2 and TRBJ1-6; TRBD1 might be the D gene, on 5 matching bases. Looking up the germline V gene yields CDR1 SGHAT and CDR2 FQNNGV. The CDR3 numbers 14 residues from cysteine through phenylalanine. CDR3 DNA only is kept here, 42 bases in frame from base 1. V and J lose 11 bases and 10 bases, and a span of 21 bases separates them. Joined to the reference TRBV11-2 and TRBJ1-6 proteins, this CDR3 gives the full variable domain: EAGVAQSPRYKIIEKRQSVAFWCNPISGHATLYWYQQILGQGPKLLIQFQNNGVVDDSQLPKDRFSAERLKGVDSTLKIQPAKLEDSAVYLCAGQATAHDSPLHFGNGTRLTVT.